The 22 T cell receptor beta chains below come from one sample, sequenced in a study of control samples from healthy donors and cancer patients. TCRdb's copy holds only in-frame clones and misses some; the assay was immunoSEQ multiplex PCR. The table includes about 410,000 clones, 80% to 95% detected once. The sequenced material came from PBMCs. The receptors come from a man aged 40-49 years with head and neck cancer.

The chain combines TRBV28 with TRBJ1-2; tentative D call: TRBD1 (5 bases). The V gene lost 10 bases and the J gene lost 5 bases, with 11 bases spanning the gap. Germline-derived CDR1 and CDR2 are MDHEN and SYDVKM. The CDR3 extends over 11 amino acids. The CDR3 DNA reads as TGTGCCACCACGAGACAGTATGGCTACACCTTC. Translated: CATTRQYGYTF.

This sequence joins TRBV3-1 (or the pseudogene TRBV3-2) and TRBJ1-6; possible D gene TRBD1, 6 bases. The CDR3 runs 14 residues. V lost 7 bases and J lost 6, with 13 bases in between. Looked up from germline, CDR1 is LGHDT and CDR2 is YNNKEL (reference sequence). The CDR3 here is CASTRGPANSPLHF. DNA of the CDR3: TGTGCCAGCACCCGGGGGCCCGCTAATTCACCCCTCCACTTT.

The genes are TRBV5-8 and TRBJ2-5; 7 bases match TRBD2. V gave up 4 bases and J gave up 1 base; unmatched junction bases: 13. The CDR3 loop spans 17 amino acids. In germline, CDR1 is SGHTS, CDR2 YDEGEE. The CDR3 DNA follows: TGTGCCAGCAGCCGAGAGCGGGCTAGCGGACCCCAAGAGACCCAGTACTTC. Translation: CASSRERASGPQETQYF. The whole variable domain, filled in from reference TRBV5-8 and TRBJ2-5, reads EAGVTQSPTHLIKTRGQQATLRCSPISGHTSVYWYQQALGLGLQFLLWYDEGEERNRGNFPPRFSGRQFPNYSSELNVNALELEDSALYLCASSRERASGPQETQYFGPGTRLLVL.

Remarks on this clone: This same CDR3 is encoded by further DNA sequences in the sample. The chain uses TRBV18 and TRBJ1-1; possibly TRBD1 for D (5 bases). This CDR3 comprises 14 residues. Between the trimmed V and J ends, which lost 4 bases and 1 base, there was a span of 10 bases. Germline-derived CDR1 and CDR2 are KGHSH and LQKENI. The CDR3 region has the DNA TGTGCCAGCTCACTCGGCCAGGGGAACACTGAAGCTTTCTTT. Translating it yields CASSLGQGNTEAFF.

The chain is built from TRBV6-1 and TRBJ1-6; 9 positions match TRBD1. The J segment lost 3 bases and the V segment lost 4 bases, leaving 4 bases of the junction unmatched. Germline loops: CDR1 MNHNS, CDR2 SASEGT. The CDR3 loop spans 16 amino acids. The CDR3 nucleotides read TGTGCCAGCAGTGGGGGACAGGGTCGCTATAATTCACCCCTCCACTTT. It is translated as CASSGGQGRYNSPLHF.

The rearrangement links TRBV18 to TRBJ2-5; 15 nucleotides align to TRBD2. The CDR3 loop spans 17 amino acids. Trimming at V came to 4 bases and at J to 5 bases, leaving 8 bases not matched to a gene. Germline V gives CDR1 KGHSH, CDR2 LQKENI. This CDR3 reads CASSRSSGLAGGETQYF. CDR3 nucleotide sequence: TGTGCCAGCTCACGGAGCTCCGGACTAGCGGGAGGGGAGACCCAGTACTTC.

In this sample, this clone turned up once. The chain joins TRBV11-2 to TRBJ2-7, with D possibly TRBD2 on 7 matching bases. Germline V CDR1 and CDR2: SGHAT, FQNNGV. The CDR3 is 15 residues long. The ends were cut back, 4 bases at V and 2 bases at J, with 15 bases in the middle. CDR3 loop: CASSSGGLAAYEQYF. CDR3 bases: TGTGCCAGCAGCTCCGGGGGGCTAGCGGCCTACGAGCAGTACTTC.

This clone was seen a few times. The rearrangement links TRBV9 to TRBJ1-6; 7 bases are a match to TRBD1. Losses at the gene ends were 4 bases for V and 8 bases for J; bases not matched to a gene: 12. Germline CDR1 SGDLS, CDR2 YYNGEE. The CDR3 sequence is 16 residues long. This chain's CDR3 is CASSPQNRGLDSPLHF. The CDR3 DNA is TGTGCCAGCAGCCCCCAAAACAGGGGATTGGATTCACCCCTCCACTTT.

Points on this clone: Other DNA sequences of this sample code for an identical CDR3. The chain recombines TRBV7-2 with TRBJ2-7, with TRBD1 identical over 10 bases. V shed 1 base, J shed 4 bases, and the junction held 1 base outside the gene matches. CDR3 length equals 14 residues. Germline V lookup: CDR1 SGHTA, CDR2 FQGNSA. Here the CDR3 DNA reads TGTGCCAGCAGCTTAGGACAGGGGGCGTACGAGCAGTACTTC. This codes for CASSLGQGAYEQYF.

The V call is TRBV29-1, the J call TRBJ2-5; D might be TRBD1 (6 bases). Germline CDR1 is SQVTM and CDR2 is ANQGSEA. Trimming took 6 bases from V and 2 from J, leaving 25 bases between them. The CDR3 runs 17 residues. The CDR3 protein is CSVAGVTGTGPQETQYF. As DNA, the CDR3 is TGCAGCGTCGCAGGGGTTACGGGTACAGGGCCTCAAGAGACCCAGTACTTC.

The gene calls are TRBV28 and TRBJ2-7; 14 nucleotides line up with TRBD2. CDR1 MDHEN and CDR2 SYDVKM come from the germline V gene. This CDR3 contains 15 residues. V dropped 5 bases and J dropped 5; count of bases not matched to a gene: 5. CDR3 in amino acids: CASSDSGLAGDEQYF. The DNA of the CDR3 is TGTGCCAGCAGTGACTCGGGACTAGCGGGAGACGAGCAGTACTTC.

The rearrangement joins TRBV7-2 to TRBJ1-5; 7 bases line up with TRBD1. The CDR3 runs to 13 residues. V was clipped by 3 bases and J by 7 bases; unmatched bases: 3. The V gene's germline CDR1 is SGHTA and CDR2 FQGNSA. The CDR3 loop reads CASSLPGGQPQHF. CDR3 bases: TGTGCCAGCAGCTTGCCAGGGGGACAGCCCCAGCATTTT.

This chain uses TRBV6-2 or TRBV6-3 with TRBJ2-2, with TRBD2 identical over 10 bases. Germline loops: CDR1 MNHEY, CDR2 SVGEGT. The CDR3 runs to 17 residues. With 4 bases clipped from V and 2 bases from J, the junction kept 7 bases outside the gene matches. In DNA form, the CDR3 reads TGTGCCAGCAGTTTTGAGCGGGGGGGGACCAACACCGGGGAGCTGTTTTTT. Protein product: CASSFERGGTNTGELFF.

The genes are TRBV7-9 and TRBJ2-3; 7 bases align to TRBD1. With 6 bases clipped from V and 2 bases from J, the junction kept 5 bases outside the gene matches. Germline loops: CDR1 SEHNR, CDR2 FQNEAQ (reference sequence). The CDR3 spans 14 residues. CDR3 in DNA: TGTGCCAGCAGTAGGACAGGAGCCACAGATACGCAGTATTTT. It is translated as CASSRTGATDTQYF.

V usage is TRBV6-1 and J usage is TRBJ1-1; D is possibly TRBD1 (5 bases). V shed 3 bases and J shed 4 bases, with 15 bases lying between them. This CDR3 is built from 15 residues. CDR1 is MNHNS and CDR2 is SASEGT in the germline V gene. CDR3 residues: CASSDGPSGSTEAFF. The CDR3 bases are TGTGCCAGCAGTGATGGTCCCTCAGGGAGCACTGAAGCTTTCTTT.

V gene TRBV27 combines with J gene TRBJ2-2; TRBD1 might be the D (6 bases). This CDR3 is built from 13 residues. Trimming left V 5 bases short and J 6 bases short, with 10 bases between. Germline CDR1 reads MNHEY; CDR2 reads SMNVEV (reference sequence). The CDR3 DNA reads TGTGCCAGCAGTCCACAGGGAGCCGGGGAGCTGTTTTTT. Its protein product is CASSPQGAGELFF.

A note on this clone: A junction end diverges from the germline sequence, so it may reflect a read error. The chain has TRBV27 and TRBJ2-6; D might be TRBD1 or TRBD2, each matching 7 bases. Germline assignment: CDR1 MNHEY and CDR2 SMNVEV (reference sequence). CDR3 length: 16 amino acids. In DNA, the CDR3 is TGTGCCGGCAGCGGGACAGCCCCCTCTGGGGCCAACGTCCTGACTTTC. Translated, it gives CAGSGTAPSGANVLTF.

Regarding this clone: Other DNA sequences of this sample code for an identical CDR3. J is TRBJ2-2 and V is TRBV5-4; a possible D gene is TRBD2 (5 bases). CDR3 size: 12 residues. Germline CDR1 and CDR2: SGHNT and YYREEE (reference sequence). Trimming left V 4 bases short and J 7 bases short, with 8 bases between. Written as DNA, the CDR3 is TGTGCCAGCAGCCTACTAGGCGGGGAGCTGTTTTTT. Residues: CASSLLGGELFF.

The chain's CDR3 is CASMYPGANVLTF. The CDR3 DNA follows: TGTGCCAGCATGTATCCTGGGGCCAACGTCCTGACTTTC. This rearrangement joins TRBV28 to TRBJ2-6, with D unclear. Germline assignment: CDR1 MDHEN and CDR2 SYDVKM. CDR3 size: 13 residues. The V end lost 7 bases, the J end lost 2 bases, and 6 bases lay between the germline ends.

This rearrangement joins TRBV7-9 to TRBJ2-5, with TRBD2 identical over 7 bases. The CDR3 runs 19 residues. With 5 bases clipped from V and 3 bases from J, the junction kept 21 bases outside the gene matches. In germline, CDR1 is SEHNR, CDR2 FQNEAQ (reference sequence). For the CDR3, the DNA is TGTGCCAGCAGCCAATGGGGGGGGATGGACACGAAGGGAGAAGAGACCCAGTACTTC. Protein: CASSQWGGMDTKGEETQYF.

The CDR3: CASSQDLGGYTF. CDR3 DNA sequence: TGTGCCAGCAGCCAAGATCTGGGTGGCTACACCTTC. The chain recombines TRBV3-1 (or the pseudogene TRBV3-2) with TRBJ1-2; D is ambiguous. This CDR3 is 12 amino acids long. Per the germline V gene, CDR1 is LGHDT and CDR2 is YNNKEL (reference sequence). V shed 0 bases and J shed 7 bases, with 6 bases lying between them.

This chain joins TRBV30 and TRBJ1-1; no clear D gene. The CDR3 covers 16 residues. With 1 base removed from V and 3 bases from J, the gap between germline ends came to 18 bases. Germline V gives CDR1 GTSNPN, CDR2 SVGIG (reference sequence). The DNA for the CDR3 is TGTGCCTGGAGTGAGCCCGGGGTGACTTCCCACACTGAAGCTTTCTTT. Amino acid sequence: CAWSEPGVTSHTEAFF.